The next 2 T cell receptor beta chains were all read from a single sample in a study of blood T cell repertoires in COVID-19. Profiled with immunoSEQ multiplex PCR; TCRdb holds only in-frame clones, not every one. The sample shows about 250,000 clones, more than 75% of them seen only once. Sequencing was performed on PBMCs or T cells enriched from blood (not recorded which). These receptors came from a man younger than 35 who had recovered from COVID-19.

J is TRBJ2-2 and V is TRBV11-3, with TRBD2 matching 8 bases. V dropped 5 bases and J dropped 0; count of bases not matched to a gene: 5. Germline CDR1 and CDR2: SGHNT and YENEEA. The CDR3 consists of 16 residues. As DNA, the CDR3 is TGTGCCAGCAGCCGGACTAGCAGATCGAACACCGGGGAGCTGTTTTTT. Protein: CASSRTSRSNTGELFF.

The CDR3 DNA reads TGTGCCAGCAGTCCCGGACAGAGCTCCTACGAGCAGTACTTC. Encoded protein: CASSPGQSSYEQYF. This sequence joins TRBV28 and TRBJ2-7; maybe TRBD1 (6 bases). V was cut by 5 bases and J by 0 bases, with 11 bases left in between. This CDR3 contains 14 residues. Germline CDR1 MDHEN, CDR2 SYDVKM.